The 12 T cell receptor beta chains in this list originate from one sample, sequenced in a study of blood T cell repertoires in COVID-19. Repertoires were generated with immunoSEQ multiplex PCR, while TCRdb's copy carries only in-frame clones and drops some. The top ten clones hold around 7.2% of a sample with about 150,000 clones, 65% to 90% of them seen once. Sequenced input: peripheral blood. The receptors come from a woman in her fifties or sixties in a cohort sampled during active or convalescent COVID-19.

The rearrangement uses TRBV19 and TRBJ2-7, with a possible D match to TRBD1 (7 bases). Between the trimmed V and J ends, which lost 5 bases and 2 bases, there was a span of 16 bases. Germline V lookup: CDR1 LNHDA, CDR2 SQIVND (reference sequence). The CDR3 runs 15 residues. The CDR3 DNA follows: TGTGCCAGTAGTGATGGGCAGGGGGGAACCTACGAGCAGTACTTC. Translated: CASSDGQGGTYEQYF.

The chain combines TRBV9 with TRBJ1-6, with D possibly being TRBD1 (6 bases). The CDR3 covers 15 residues. CDR1 and CDR2 from the germline V gene are SGDLS and YYNGEE. Trimming removed 4 bases from V and 6 bases from J, with 14 bases in between. The chain's CDR3 is CASSLNRDANSPLHF. DNA for the CDR3: TGTGCCAGCAGCTTGAACAGGGATGCTAATTCACCCCTCCACTTT.

This chain links TRBV11-3 with TRBJ2-1; 7 bases fit TRBD1. In germline, CDR1 is SGHNT, CDR2 YENEEA. This CDR3 region has 15 residues. V trimming: 5 bases; J trimming: 2 bases; junction bases outside the gene matches: 6. CDR3 sequence (DNA): TGTGCCAGCAGCGCCCGGGACAGTCCCTACAATGAGCAGTTCTTC. Residues: CASSARDSPYNEQFF.

The chain carries TRBV3-1 (or the pseudogene TRBV3-2) and TRBJ2-1; tentative D call: TRBD2 (5 bases). This CDR3 contains 14 residues. Per germline, CDR1 LGHDT and CDR2 YNNKEL (reference sequence). V was cut by 2 bases and J by 5 bases, with 10 bases left in between. The CDR3 here is CASSQSAADNEQFF. The CDR3 DNA is TGTGCCAGCAGCCAATCAGCAGCGGACAATGAGCAGTTCTTC.

The V and J genes are TRBV6-2 or TRBV6-3 and TRBJ1-1; 10 bases line up with TRBD1. In germline, CDR1 is MNHEY, CDR2 SVGEGT. The CDR3 length is 14 residues. V lost 2 bases to trimming and J lost 12 bases; unmatched junction nucleotides: 9. The CDR3 bases are TGTGCCAGCAGTTACCGCGACAGGGGGCGTCTATCTTTCTTT. Amino acid sequence: CASSYRDRGRLSFF.

The chain links TRBV19 to TRBJ2-2, with 8 bases lining up with TRBD1. Germline trimming cut 7 bases from V and 4 bases from J; bases unmatched to any gene: 5. Germline CDR1 LNHDA, CDR2 SQIVND (reference sequence). The CDR3 extends over 14 amino acids. CDR3 amino acids: CASIRQGLTGELFF. The CDR3, as DNA: TGTGCCAGTATAAGACAGGGGCTCACCGGGGAGCTGTTTTTT.

The rearrangement uses TRBV9 and TRBJ2-1; 13 bases match TRBD2. Trimming removed 4 bases from V and 7 bases from J; junction bases left unmatched: 8. Germline loops: CDR1 SGDLS, CDR2 YYNGEE. The CDR3 is made up of 16 amino acids. The CDR3 DNA reads as TGTGCCAGCAGCCCGGGGACTAGCGGGGCCTCTAATGAGCAGTTCTTC. It yields the protein CASSPGTSGASNEQFF.

The rearrangement joins TRBV2 to TRBJ1-2; no definite D call. V was trimmed by 5 bases and J by 8 bases, leaving 9 bases between them. The germline V gene encodes CDR1 SNHLY and CDR2 FYNNEI. The CDR3 is made up of 11 amino acids. The CDR3 coding sequence is TGTGCCAGCAGTTTTAGTACGGGCTACACCTTC. Its translation is CASSFSTGYTF.

This clone was counted only a few times. J is TRBJ1-1 and V is TRBV5-1, with 7 bases fitting TRBD1. This CDR3 has 18 residues. CDR1 is SGHRS, CDR2 YFSETQ, per germline. V trimming: 7 bases; J trimming: 4 bases; junction bases outside the gene matches: 22. The chain's CDR3 is CASARTGTARARGTEAFF. DNA for the CDR3: TGCGCCAGCGCCAGGACCGGGACAGCAAGAGCGCGCGGCACTGAAGCTTTCTTT.

The CDR3 region is CASSVQGKNEKLFF. CDR3 sequence (DNA): TGTGCCAGCAGTGTTCAGGGGAAAAATGAAAAACTGTTTTTT. The chain has TRBV25-1 and TRBJ1-4, with D possibly being TRBD1 (6 bases). From germline, CDR1 is MGHDK and CDR2 SYGVNS. With 4 bases removed from V and 5 bases from J, the gap between germline ends came to 11 bases. The CDR3 has 14 residues.

This clone was detected once. This chain connects TRBV24-1 to TRBJ2-1, with TRBD2 as a possible D gene (7 bases). The germline CDR1 and CDR2 sequences are KGHDR and SFDVKD. The V gene lost 4 bases and the J gene lost 7 bases, with 16 bases spanning the gap. The CDR3 covers 15 residues. As DNA, the CDR3 is TGTGCCACCAGTGACCTCGGGGGGCTCGAGAATGAGCAGTTCTTC. This encodes CATSDLGGLENEQFF.

The chain carries TRBV19 and TRBJ2-7; D may be TRBD1 (6 bases). From germline, CDR1 is LNHDA and CDR2 SQIVND (reference sequence). Trimming shortened V by 2 bases and J by 3 bases, and 11 bases separated the two germline ends. CDR3 size: 14 residues. CDR3: CASSISQGIYEQYF. For the CDR3, the DNA is TGTGCCAGTAGTATAAGCCAGGGGATCTACGAGCAGTACTTC. Looking up the rest from reference TRBV19 and TRBJ2-7 gives the full variable domain: DGGITQSPKYLFRKEGQNVTLSCEQNLNHDAMYWYRQDPGQGLRLIYYSQIVNDFQKGDIAEGYSVSREKKESFPLTVTSAQKNPTAFYLCASSISQGIYEQYFGPGTRLTVT.